This note documents a single TCR beta chain sequence. The sample belongs to a study of control samples from healthy donors and cancer patients. Sequencing was performed with immunoSEQ multiplex PCR; in TCRdb, only in-frame clones are kept and a portion is missing. The sample has 89,000 or so clones; about 90% are singletons. The sample comprised blood. This TCR was recovered from a man aged 50-60 years in good health.

The CDR3 reads CASRGRGYNSPLHF. The CDR3, as DNA: TGCGCCAGCCGAGGGAGAGGCTATAATTCACCCCTCCACTTT. V usage is TRBV23-1 and J usage is TRBJ1-6; no clear D gene. TRBV23-1 is classed as an ORF, of uncertain function. V lost 8 bases and J lost 3, with 11 bases in between. CDR3 length: 14 amino acids.